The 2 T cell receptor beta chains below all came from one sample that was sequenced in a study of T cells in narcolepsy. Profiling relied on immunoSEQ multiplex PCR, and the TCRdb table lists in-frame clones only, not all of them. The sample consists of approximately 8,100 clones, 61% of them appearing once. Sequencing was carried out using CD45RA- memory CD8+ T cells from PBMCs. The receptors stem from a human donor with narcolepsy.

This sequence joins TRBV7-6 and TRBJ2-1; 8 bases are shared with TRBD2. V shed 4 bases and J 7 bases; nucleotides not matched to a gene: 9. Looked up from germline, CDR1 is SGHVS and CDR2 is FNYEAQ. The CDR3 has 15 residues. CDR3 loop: CASSSTGGPTNEQFF. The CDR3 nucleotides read TGTGCCAGCAGCTCAACGGGGGGGCCGACAAATGAGCAGTTCTTC.

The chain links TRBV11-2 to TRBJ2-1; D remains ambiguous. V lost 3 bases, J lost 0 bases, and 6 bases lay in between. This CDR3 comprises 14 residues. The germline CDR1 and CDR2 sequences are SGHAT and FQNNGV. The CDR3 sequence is CASSFVNSYNEQFF. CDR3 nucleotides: TGTGCCAGCAGCTTCGTTAACTCCTACAATGAGCAGTTCTTC. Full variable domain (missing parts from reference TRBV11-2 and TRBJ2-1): EAGVAQSPRYKIIEKRQSVAFWCNPISGHATLYWYQQILGQGPKLLIQFQNNGVVDDSQLPKDRFSAERLKGVDSTLKIQPAKLEDSAVYLCASSFVNSYNEQFFGPGTRLTVL.